This TCR beta chain came from a study of T cells after yellow fever vaccination. Study-wide points: CD4 and CD8 compartments shared a small share of clonotypes. Highly abundant clonotypes carried over from the bulk population could end up in FACS-sorted repertoires as contaminants.

The length of the CDR3 is 15 residues. Trimming took 5 bases from V and 7 from J, leaving 20 bases between them. The germline gives CDR1 SGHVS, CDR2 FQNEAQ. The sample holds many counts of this clonotype. Antigen specificity is unknown. TCRdb re-derived calls from the 5' RACE reads in MiXCR, one entry per CDR3 protein. Seen here are over 300,000 distinct CDR3 sequences, 6.8% observed once, and the top ten hold 18%. Sequenced here: PBMCs, sampled 45 days after the first yellow fever vaccination. The chain employs TRBV7-8 and TRBJ2-5, with D perhaps TRBD1 (7 bases). This clonotype was sampled from a man younger than 30 who received the YFV17D yellow fever vaccine. CDR3 protein: CASSPQGGRLGTQYF. CDR3 in DNA: TGTGCCAGCAGCCCTCAGGGGGGACGCCTAGGGACCCAGTACTTC.